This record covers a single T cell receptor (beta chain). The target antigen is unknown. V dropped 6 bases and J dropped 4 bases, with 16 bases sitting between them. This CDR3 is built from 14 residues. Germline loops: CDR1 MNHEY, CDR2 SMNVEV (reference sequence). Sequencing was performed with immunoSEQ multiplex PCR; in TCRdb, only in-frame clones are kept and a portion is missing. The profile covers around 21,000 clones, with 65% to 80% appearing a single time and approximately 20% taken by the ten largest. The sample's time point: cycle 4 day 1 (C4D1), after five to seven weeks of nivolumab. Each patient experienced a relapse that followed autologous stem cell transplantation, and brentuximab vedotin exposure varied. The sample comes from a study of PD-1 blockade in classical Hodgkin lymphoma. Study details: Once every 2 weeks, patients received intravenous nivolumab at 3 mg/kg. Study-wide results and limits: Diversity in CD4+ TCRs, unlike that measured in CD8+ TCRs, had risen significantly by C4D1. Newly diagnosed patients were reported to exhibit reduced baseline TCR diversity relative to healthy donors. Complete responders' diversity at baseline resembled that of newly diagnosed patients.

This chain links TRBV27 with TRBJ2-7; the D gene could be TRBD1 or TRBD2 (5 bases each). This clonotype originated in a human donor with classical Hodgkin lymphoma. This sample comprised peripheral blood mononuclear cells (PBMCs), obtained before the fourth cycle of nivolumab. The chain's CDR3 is CASSPGGRSYEQYF. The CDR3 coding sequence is TGTGCCAGCAGCCCTGGGGGAAGGTCTTACGAGCAGTACTTC.